What follows are 25 T cell receptor beta chains derived from one specimen sequenced in a study of T-cell reconstitution after alpha-beta-depleted transplantation in children. The library targeted TCRbeta and was prepared with unique molecular identifiers. TCRdb re-analysed the PCR reads in MiXCR, keeping a single row per CDR3 protein. The sample contains around 580,000 distinct CDR3 sequences, 25% to 30% of which appear only once. Source: PBMCs, taken before TCRalphabeta/CD19-depleted stem cell transplant. These receptors all come from a boy in the first two years of life with Wiskott-Aldrich syndrome, due to receive a stem cell transplant.

This clonotype was detected only a few times. The junction and the germline gene differ at one end; a read error may be behind it. This chain uses TRBV5-1 with TRBJ2-3, with D perhaps matching TRBD1 (5 bases). The CDR3 is 13 amino acids. Germline V gene data show CDR1 as SGHRS and CDR2 as YFSETQ. This CDR3 is CASSAQGTDTQYF. The CDR3 DNA reads as TGTGCCAGCAGCGCACAGGGCACAGATACGCAGTATTTT.

The rearrangement uses TRBV27 and TRBJ1-3, with D uncertain. Trimming took off 2 bases at V and 2 bases at J, with 7 bases between the two ends. The CDR3 sequence is 14 residues long. CDR1 is MNHEY and CDR2 is SMNVEV in the germline V gene (reference sequence). CDR3 residues: CASSLHSPGNTIYF. CDR3 in DNA: TGTGCCAGCAGTTTACACAGCCCTGGAAACACCATATATTTT.

This clonotype was seen a few times. The chain recombines TRBV7-2 with TRBJ1-6, with 7 bases fitting TRBD1. This CDR3 is 15 amino acids long. J gave up 10 bases and V 2 bases, and 8 bases lay outside the gene matches. The V gene's germline CDR1 is SGHTA and CDR2 FQGNSA. The DNA of the CDR3 is TGTGCCAGCAGCTTACTACAGGGGCAAGACTCACCCCTCCACTTT. It codes for CASSLLQGQDSPLHF.

The CDR3 here is CASSYPSALLSYNEQFF. CDR3 coding DNA: TGTGCCAGCAGTTACCCCTCGGCGCTACTATCCTACAATGAGCAGTTCTTC. The V and J genes are TRBV6-2 or TRBV6-3 and TRBJ2-1; D not certain. Germline lookup yields CDR1 MNHEY and CDR2 SVGEGT. There are 17 residues in the CDR3. V was pared by 2 bases and J by 1 base, with 15 bases between.

The rearrangement joins TRBV6-1 to TRBJ2-2; D might be TRBD2 (5 bases). Germline-derived CDR1 and CDR2 are MNHNS and SASEGT. The V and J ends lost 6 bases and 2 bases respectively, with 13 bases between them. The CDR3 is 15 amino acids. This CDR3 reads CASRDWYINTGELFF. CDR3 in DNA: TGTGCCAGCAGGGACTGGTACATTAACACCGGGGAGCTGTTTTTT.

The rearrangement uses TRBV29-1 and TRBJ1-4; unclear D gene. The V end was cut by 4 bases, the J end by 0 bases, with 12 bases between. The CDR3 runs 15 residues. Germline CDR1 SQVTM, CDR2 ANQGSEA. CDR3 residues: CSVAWQSATNEKLFF. The CDR3 nucleotides are TGCAGCGTTGCCTGGCAGTCTGCAACTAATGAAAAACTGTTTTTT.

J is TRBJ2-2 and V is TRBV7-6; TRBD2 matches at 7 bases. The J segment lost 3 bases and the V segment lost 7 bases, leaving 5 bases of the junction unmatched. CDR3 length equals 14 residues. Germline V gives CDR1 SGHVS, CDR2 FNYEAQ. CDR3 protein: CASTAGVYTGELFF. The CDR3 coding sequence is TGTGCCAGCACCGCGGGAGTCTACACCGGGGAGCTGTTTTTT.

The chain couples TRBV7-8 to TRBJ2-7; D possibly corresponds to TRBD2 (6 bases). V was shortened by 2 bases and J by 0 bases, with 17 bases between the two germline ends. Per germline, CDR1 SGHVS and CDR2 FQNEAQ. The CDR3 spans 17 residues. CDR3: CASSLTGETRNSYEQYF. CDR3 coding DNA: TGTGCCAGCAGCTTAACGGGGGAGACTAGGAACTCCTACGAGCAGTACTTC.

The gene calls are TRBV7-2 and TRBJ2-3; the D is unclear. Per the germline V gene, CDR1 is SGHTA and CDR2 is FQGNSA. The CDR3 length is 12 residues. The germline V and J ends were trimmed by 6 bases and 2 bases, with 6 bases remaining between them. The CDR3 sequence is CASRIDTDTQYF. CDR3 nucleotides: TGTGCCAGCAGGATAGACACAGATACGCAGTATTTT.

The V call is TRBV20-1, the J call TRBJ2-1; the match to TRBD2 covers 8 bases. The length of the CDR3 is 12 residues. J gave up 8 bases and V 6 bases, and 6 bases lay outside the gene matches. Germline V gene data show CDR1 as DFQATT and CDR2 as SNEGSKA (reference sequence). CDR3: CSASREGHEQFF. The CDR3 DNA is TGCAGTGCATCCCGGGAGGGCCATGAGCAGTTCTTC.

In this sample, this clonotype turned up a few times. V and J are TRBV14 and TRBJ2-2, with TRBD1 matching over 10 bases. V was clipped by 3 bases and J by 0 bases; unmatched bases: 13. Germline V gene data show CDR1 as SGHDN and CDR2 as FVKESK. This CDR3 has 20 amino acids. In nucleotides, the CDR3 is TGTGCCAGCAGCCACCACCGGGACAGGGGCCCCCCCTCGAACACCGGGGAGCTGTTTTTT. Its translation is CASSHHRDRGPPSNTGELFF.

V is TRBV5-1 and J is TRBJ2-5, with 8 bases matching TRBD2. The V and J ends lost 0 bases and 4 bases, in that order; junction bases with no gene match: 5. Germline lookup yields CDR1 SGHRS and CDR2 YFSETQ. The CDR3 extends over 15 amino acids. For the CDR3, the DNA is TGCGCCAGCAGCTTGGACGGGAGGGCAGTAGAGACCCAGTACTTC. Its protein product is CASSLDGRAVETQYF.

The rearrangement uses TRBV10-1 and TRBJ2-1; D call uncertain. Germline V gene data show CDR1 as WNHNN and CDR2 as SYGVQD (reference sequence). The ends were cut back, 7 bases at V and 5 bases at J, with 12 bases in the middle. This CDR3 is 13 amino acids long. The CDR3 spells CASNKRDHNEQFF. The CDR3 DNA reads TGCGCCAGCAACAAACGAGACCACAATGAGCAGTTCTTC.

The chain joins TRBV10-3 to TRBJ2-1, with TRBD2 matching over 12 bases. CDR1 and CDR2 from the germline V gene are ENHRY and SYGVKD. The junction had 4 bases not matched to a gene; V was cut back by 0 bases and J by 7 bases. The CDR3 runs 16 residues. The CDR3 region has the DNA TGTGCCATCAGTGAGTCTCGGGGGACTAGCGGGAATGAGCAGTTCTTC. Translated, it gives CAISESRGTSGNEQFF.

Only a few counts were recorded for this clonotype. The V and J genes are TRBV20-1 and TRBJ2-1; TRBD2 might be the D (6 bases). Trimming left V 4 bases short and J 2 bases short, with 12 bases between. The CDR3 is 14 residues long. CDR1 is DFQATT and CDR2 is SNEGSKA in the germline V gene (reference sequence). CDR3 DNA: TGCAGTGCTACCTTAGCGGAGCCCTACAATGAGCAGTTCTTC. This gives the protein CSATLAEPYNEQFF.

V and J are TRBV5-1 and TRBJ2-5; D gene ambiguous. This CDR3 has 17 residues. Germline V gene lookup returns CDR1 SGHRS and CDR2 YFSETQ. Trimming took off 0 bases at V and 1 base at J, with 16 bases between the two ends. DNA for the CDR3: TGCGCCAGCAGCTTGGCCTTGTCCCCATGGGGCCAAGAGACCCAGTACTTC. Residues: CASSLALSPWGQETQYF.

V and J are TRBV7-9 and TRBJ2-1; 9 nucleotides match TRBD2. Unmatched junction bases numbered 3, after V lost 2 bases and J lost 7 bases. CDR1 is SEHNR and CDR2 is FQNEAQ in the germline V gene (reference sequence). The CDR3 loop spans 14 amino acids. CDR3: CASSLSGRRNEQFF. For the CDR3, the DNA is TGTGCCAGCAGCTTAAGCGGGAGGAGGAATGAGCAGTTCTTC.

This chain joins TRBV12-3 or TRBV12-4 and TRBJ1-5; D unresolved. The CDR3 consists of 15 residues. V lost 3 bases, J lost 3 bases, and 12 bases lay in between. In nucleotides, the CDR3 is TGTGCCAGCAGTTTCAAGGGAGCTTACAATCAGCCCCAGCATTTT. Translation: CASSFKGAYNQPQHF.

This sequence joins TRBV29-1 and TRBJ1-1; D remains unclear. There are 12 residues in the CDR3. CDR1 is SQVTM and CDR2 is ANQGSEA in the germline V gene. Trimming cost V 4 bases and J 1 base, with 7 bases left between them. The CDR3 loop is CSVVGGNTEAFF. The CDR3 DNA is TGCAGCGTTGTTGGAGGGAACACTGAAGCTTTCTTT.

This clonotype came up a few times. The chain combines TRBV20-1 with TRBJ2-7; 7 positions agree with TRBD1. Losses at the gene ends were 8 bases for V and 7 bases for J; bases not matched to a gene: 11. There are 12 residues in the CDR3. The germline CDR1 and CDR2 sequences are DFQATT and SNEGSKA (reference sequence). CDR3 residues: CSIERGLGEQYF. In DNA, the CDR3 is TGCAGTATCGAAAGGGGGCTGGGAGAGCAGTACTTC.

This clonotype was seen at least ten times. The chain joins TRBV10-3 to TRBJ2-1; 7 nucleotides align to TRBD2. CDR1 is ENHRY and CDR2 is SYGVKD in the germline V gene. The CDR3 is 17 amino acids. The V gene end was trimmed by 2 bases and the J gene end by 6 bases; junction bases not matched to a gene: 13. The chain's CDR3 is CAISELRGGDPGNEQFF. The CDR3, as DNA: TGTGCCATCAGTGAGCTAAGGGGAGGGGACCCCGGCAATGAGCAGTTCTTC.

This clonotype was seen only once. The rearrangement uses TRBV6-2 or TRBV6-3 and TRBJ2-3; no clear D. Trimming took 6 bases from V and 0 from J, leaving 16 bases between them. From germline, CDR1 is MNHEY and CDR2 SVGEGT. This CDR3 is 16 amino acids long. The CDR3 spells CASSPGFPTSTDTQYF. CDR3 DNA: TGTGCCAGCAGCCCCGGGTTTCCGACTAGCACAGATACGCAGTATTTT.

The chain uses TRBV20-1 and TRBJ2-7, with D possibly being TRBD1 (6 bases). The CDR3 sequence is 13 residues long. The ends were cut back, 5 bases at V and 6 bases at J, with 17 bases in the middle. Per the germline V gene, CDR1 is DFQATT and CDR2 is SNEGSKA (reference sequence). CDR3 protein: CSAQSKQGSEQYF. The CDR3 bases are TGCAGTGCTCAGAGCAAACAGGGTAGCGAGCAGTACTTC.

This clonotype came up a few times. Written as DNA, the CDR3 is TGTGCCAGCAGCTTTCAGGACTTTGCCGCCTACGAGCAGTACTTC. Amino acid sequence: CASSFQDFAAYEQYF. J is TRBJ2-7 and V is TRBV5-6; TRBD2 might be the D (5 bases). Per germline, CDR1 SGHDT and CDR2 YYEEEE. This CDR3 is built from 15 residues. The V gene lost 2 bases and the J gene lost 2 bases, with 14 bases spanning the gap.

This chain connects TRBV27 to TRBJ1-2; unclear D gene. The length of the CDR3 is 12 residues. V lost 9 bases, J lost 3 bases, and 11 bases lay in between. CDR1 and CDR2 from the germline V gene are MNHEY and SMNVEV (reference sequence). The CDR3 protein is CARLCEYYGYTF. The CDR3 DNA follows: TGTGCCAGGCTTTGCGAGTACTATGGCTACACCTTC.